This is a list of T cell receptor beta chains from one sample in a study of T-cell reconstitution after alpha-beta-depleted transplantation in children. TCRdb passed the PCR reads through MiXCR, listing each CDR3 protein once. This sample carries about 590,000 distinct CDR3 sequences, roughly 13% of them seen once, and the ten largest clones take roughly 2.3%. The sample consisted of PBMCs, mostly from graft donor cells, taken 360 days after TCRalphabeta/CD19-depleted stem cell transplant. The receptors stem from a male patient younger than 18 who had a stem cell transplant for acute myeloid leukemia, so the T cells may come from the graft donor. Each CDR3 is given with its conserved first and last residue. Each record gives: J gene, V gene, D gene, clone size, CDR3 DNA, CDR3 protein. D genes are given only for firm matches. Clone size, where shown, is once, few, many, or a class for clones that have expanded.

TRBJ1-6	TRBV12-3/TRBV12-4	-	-	TGTGCCAGCAGGACCGGAGGGCTAGGCGAAGCACCCCTCCACTTT	CASRTGGLGEAPLHF
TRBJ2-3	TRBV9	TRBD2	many	TGTGCCAGCTCACTAGCGGGGGGGCCGCAGTATTTT	CASSLAGGPQYF
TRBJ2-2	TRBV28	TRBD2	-	TGTGCCAGCAGTTTCAATAGGCGACTAGCAAACACCGGGGAGCTGTTTTTT	CASSFNRRLANTGELFF
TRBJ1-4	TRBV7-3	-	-	TGTGCCAGCAGCTTAAAACAGAATAATGAAAAACTGTTTTTT	CASSLKQNNEKLFF
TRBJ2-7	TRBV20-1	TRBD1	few	TGCAGTGCTCCCCCCCTTGGGACAGTTAGCTCCTACGAGCAGTACTTC	CSAPPLGTVSSYEQYF
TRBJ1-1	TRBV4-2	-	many	TGTGCCAGCAGCCAAGTACTGAGGGGACGTGGCACTGAAGCTTTCTTT	CASSQVLRGRGTEAFF
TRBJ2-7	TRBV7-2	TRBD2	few	TGTGCCAGCACCCCAGGGGTCGCGGGAGGTATCTCCTACGAGCAGTACTTC	CASTPGVAGGISYEQYF
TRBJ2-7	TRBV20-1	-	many	TGCAGTGCTAGAGATCCTTCCCAAACCGCCTACGAGCAGTACTTC	CSARDPSQTAYEQYF
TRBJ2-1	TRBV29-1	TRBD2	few	TGCAGCGTTTTAGGCGGGAGACTACTGATTTGGGGTGAGCAGTTCTTC	CSVLGGRLLIWGEQFF
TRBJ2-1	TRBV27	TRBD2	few	TGTGCCAGCAGTTTATGGGGACTAGCGGGAGGAGTAGCCTACAATGAGCAGTTCTTC	CASSLWGLAGGVAYNEQFF
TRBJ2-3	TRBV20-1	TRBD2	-	TGCAGTGCTACCCGGACTAGCGGAAGTGCAGATACGCAGTATTTT	CSATRTSGSADTQYF
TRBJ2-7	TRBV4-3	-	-	TGCGCCAGCAGCCAAGATCGGGACACTGAAGTCTACGAGCAGTACTTC	CASSQDRDTEVYEQYF
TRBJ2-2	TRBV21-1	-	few	TGTGCCAGCAGCAAAGGAGGAGCGGGGGCAAAGAGGAACACCGGGGAGCTGTTTTTT	CASSKGGAGAKRNTGELFF
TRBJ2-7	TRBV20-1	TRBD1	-	TGCAGTGCCCTGCGCGGACAGGGGTCCATTCGGGAGCAGTACTTC	CSALRGQGSIREQYF
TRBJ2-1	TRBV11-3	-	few	TGTGCCAGCAGCTTAGGTCCGGGAAATGAGCAGTTCTTC	CASSLGPGNEQFF
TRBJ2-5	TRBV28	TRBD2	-	TGTGCCAGCACTCGTCCCGGGACTACCCAAGAGACCCAGTACTTC	CASTRPGTTQETQYF
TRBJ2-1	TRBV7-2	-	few	TGTGCCAGCAGCGACCGGGACTGGTCGCAGTTCTTC	CASSDRDWSQFF
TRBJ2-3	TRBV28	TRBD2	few	TGTGCCAGCAACTACTTAGCGGGAGAACAAGATACGCAGTATTTT	CASNYLAGEQDTQYF
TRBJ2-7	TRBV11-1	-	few	TGTGCCAGCAGCCCCCCTTCAAGACCGAACTACGAGCAGTACTTC	CASSPPSRPNYEQYF
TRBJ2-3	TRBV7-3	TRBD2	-	TGTGCCAGCAGCCTTGGACTAGGCGTGGATACGCAGTATTTT	CASSLGLGVDTQYF
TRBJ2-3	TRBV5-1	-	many	TGCGCCAGCAGCTCGGGACCCACAGATACGCAGTATTTT	CASSSGPTDTQYF
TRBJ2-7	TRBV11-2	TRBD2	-	TGTGCCAGCAGCTTTGGACTAGCGCCGAAAGAACAGTACTTC	CASSFGLAPKEQYF
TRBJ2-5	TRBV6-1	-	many	TGTGCCAGCAGTCTGTCTAGCGTCCAAGAGACCCAGTACTTC	CASSLSSVQETQYF
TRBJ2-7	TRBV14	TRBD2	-	TGTGCCAGCAGCGAGATTAGCGGGATATACGAGCAGTACTTC	CASSEISGIYEQYF
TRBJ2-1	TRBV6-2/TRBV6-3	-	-	TGTGCCAGCAGTTACGACAGGACCTCAGGAAGGGGGAATGAGCAGTTCTTC	CASSYDRTSGRGNEQFF
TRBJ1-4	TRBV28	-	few	TGTGCCAGCAGTGCCTTCCACACCGGACCGGGGCGGTGGGAAAAACTGTTTTTT	CASSAFHTGPGRWEKLFF
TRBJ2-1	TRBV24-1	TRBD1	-	TGTGCCACCAGTGATGTCGCCAGGGGGTACAATGAGCAGTTCTTC	CATSDVARGYNEQFF
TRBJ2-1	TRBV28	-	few	TGTGCCAGCAGTTTATCGGGGCCCCCCTACAATGAGCAGTTCTTC	CASSLSGPPYNEQFF
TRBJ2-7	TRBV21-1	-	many	TGTGCCAGCAGCACAAAGGACAGGGACGAGCAGTACTTC	CASSTKDRDEQYF
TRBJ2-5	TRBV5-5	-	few	TGTGCCAGCAGCTGGAAGGTGGGGAGGAGCAATCAAGAGACCCAGTACTTC	CASSWKVGRSNQETQYF
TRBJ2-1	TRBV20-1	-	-	TGCAGCGGGGTAAGCCGTGGGAATGAGCAGTTCTTC	CSGVSRGNEQFF
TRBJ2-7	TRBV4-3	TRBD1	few	TGCGCCAGCAGCCAAGGTAGCAGGGGGAAGGACGAGCAGTACTTC	CASSQGSRGKDEQYF